These 4 T cell receptor beta chains were all obtained from the same sample, sequenced in a study of tumor and adjacent non-tumor tissue in lung cancer. RNA was extracted from bulk tissue without any cell sorting. The normal lung tissue was taken more than 3 cm from the tumor edge. A modified ARM-PCR protocol with three rounds of nested PCR amplified TCRbeta. MiXCR, applied by TCRdb to the multiplex PCR reads, yields one record per CDR3 protein. This repertoire shows roughly 43,000 distinct CDR3 sequences, roughly 60% found once; its top ten account for less than 55%. The material sequenced was distant non-tumor lung tissue. These receptors were obtained from a man aged 45-65 years with non-small cell lung cancer.

For this clonotype: A read error is likely, as this CDR3 ends without the conserved phenylalanine or tryptophan. Because the CDR3's place on the DNA is in doubt, the DNA is left out and the CDR3 is given as listed by TCRdb. The chain employs TRBV12-3 or TRBV12-4 and TRBJ1-6; the tabulated D call, TRBD1, remains unverified against the DNA. With termini counted, the CDR3 has 15 amino acids. CDR3 sequence: CASSPSEGGNSPLQS.

This clonotype was counted once. A much larger clonotype is one base distant, so this may be a read error. V usage is TRBV5-1 and J usage is TRBJ1-2; D is possibly TRBD1 (5 bases). This CDR3 has 16 amino acids. V lost 4 bases and J 4 bases, leaving 20 bases between the germline ends. CDR1 SGHRS and CDR2 YFSETQ come from the germline V gene. Here the CDR3 reads CASSATGTRGCYGYTF. The CDR3, as DNA: TGCGCCAGCAGCGCGACCGGGACCCGAGGCTGCTATGGCTACACCTTC. The whole variable domain, filled in from reference TRBV5-1 and TRBJ1-2, reads KAGVTQTPRYLIKTRGQQVTLSCSPISGHRSVSWYQQTPGQGLQFLFEYFSETQRNKGNFPGRFSGRQFSNSRSEMNVSTLELGDSALYLCASSATGTRGCYGYTFGSGTRLTVV.

Comments on this clonotype: One base away lies a much larger clone, so this may be a sequencing read error. Given the absence of the conserved phenylalanine or tryptophan at the CDR3 end, a read error is likely. The J gene is TRBJ2-5, the V gene TRBV5-6; D remains ambiguous. Germline V gives CDR1 SGHDT, CDR2 YYEEEE. Trimming stripped 0 bases from V and 11 bases from J, with 17 bases between. The CDR3 spans 14 residues. The DNA for the CDR3 is TGTGCCAGCAGCTTGGCCGGGTTCAGGATGGGACAGTACCTC. Amino acids: CASSLAGFRMGQYL.

This clonotype was counted at least ten times. The V call is TRBV5-4, the J call TRBJ2-7; TRBD2 matches at 11 bases. The junction had 4 bases not matched to a gene; V was cut back by 5 bases and J by 0 bases. The CDR3 has 15 residues. Germline lookup yields CDR1 SGHNT and CDR2 YYREEE (reference sequence). The CDR3 protein is CASSISGRVSYEQYF. CDR3 in DNA: TGTGCCAGCAGTATTAGCGGGAGGGTCTCCTACGAGCAGTACTTC.